Listed below are T cell receptor beta chains from one sample, sequenced in a study of glioma-infiltrating T cells after dendritic cell vaccination. Sequencing was performed with immunoSEQ multiplex PCR; in TCRdb, only in-frame clones are kept and a portion is missing. This sample has roughly 100,000 clones, with 75% to 90% found just once. The material sequenced was blood, taken after dendritic cell vaccination. These receptor sequences come from a human donor with glioblastoma. Both conserved end residues are part of each CDR3. D genes are given only for firm matches. Some rows mark clone size as missing; the rest say once, few, many or name a class of expanded clone.

d_call | j_call | v_call | clone_size | cdr3_nt | cdr3_aa
- | TRBJ1-5 | TRBV4-3 | few | TGCGCCAGCAGCATCAGGGTGGATCAGCCCCAGCATTTT | CASSIRVDQPQHF
- | TRBJ1-1 | TRBV30 | - | TGTGCCTGGAGTGTACCCCAGGGCGACACTGAAGCTTTCTTT | CAWSVPQGDTEAFF
- | TRBJ2-2 | TRBV10-3 | - | TGTGCCATCAGTGATAGGACACCTTTGACCGGGGAGCTGTTTTTT | CAISDRTPLTGELFF
- | TRBJ2-7 | TRBV6-6 | few | TGTGCCAGCGATGATCAGGGCGGCGAGCAGTACTTC | CASDDQGGEQYF
- | TRBJ1-5 | TRBV18 | - | TGTGCCAGCTCTCGAGGACAGAACGATCAGCCCCAGCATTTT | CASSRGQNDQPQHF
TRBD1 | TRBJ2-7 | TRBV19 | - | TGTGCCAGTAGTCAGAGCGAGGGACAGTTCTACGAGCAGTACTTC | CASSQSEGQFYEQYF
TRBD1 | TRBJ1-2 | TRBV6-4 | - | TGTGCCAGCAGTGTCTCCTATCGAGACAGGGCTAACTATGGCTACACCTTC | CASSVSYRDRANYGYTF
TRBD1 | TRBJ1-2 | TRBV11-1 | - | TGTGCCAGCAGCTTCGACGGACAGGATGGCTACACCTTC | CASSFDGQDGYTF
- | TRBJ1-2 | TRBV6-5 | once | TGTGCCAGCAGTTACTCAGGGCAGGAGGACTATGGCTACACCTTC | CASSYSGQEDYGYTF
TRBD1 | TRBJ1-1 | TRBV30 | - | TGTGCCTACCGGGACAGGGTCACTGAAGCTTTCTTT | CAYRDRVTEAFF
- | TRBJ1-1 | TRBV7-3 | - | TGTGCCAGCAGCTTAAGCGGGGGCGGGAACACTGAAGCTTTCTTT | CASSLSGGGNTEAFF
- | TRBJ2-1 | TRBV15 | - | TGTGCCACCAGCACACTTCATGTGACAGGACGGAATGAGCAGTTCTTC | CATSTLHVTGRNEQFF
- | TRBJ1-3 | TRBV18 | - | TGTGCCAGCTCACTTTCCGGGACAAACGGAAACACCATATATTTT | CASSLSGTNGNTIYF
TRBD1 | TRBJ1-1 | TRBV6-1 | - | TGTGCCAGCAGTGCAGGGGGCCACACTGAAGCTTTCTTT | CASSAGGHTEAFF
TRBD1 | TRBJ1-5 | TRBV19 | - | TGTGCCAGCAAGGACAGGTCGACGGGGAGCAATCAGCCCCAGCATTTT | CASKDRSTGSNQPQHF
- | TRBJ1-5 | TRBV7-2 | - | TGTGCCAGCAGCATTGATGTCAGAAATCAGCCCCAGCATTTT | CASSIDVRNQPQHF
- | TRBJ2-5 | TRBV4-1 | - | TGCGCCAGCAGCCAAGCACCAGGGGAAGAGACCCAGTACTTC | CASSQAPGEETQYF